A single sample is the source of the 12 T cell receptor beta chains below, sequenced in a study of cytomegalovirus exposure and HLA in healthy donors. The PCR employed 60 Vbeta primers together with 13 Jbeta primers. This table comes from immunoSEQ multiplex PCR, and its TCRdb copy is limited to in-frame clones, with some not included. This sample yields 100,000 to 150,000 clones, of which about two thirds are seen a single time; about 3% belongs to the top ten. Input material: PBMCs. These receptor sequences come from a human donor in good health.

The gene calls are TRBV27 and TRBJ2-7; 7 bases line up with TRBD2. Germline CDR1 and CDR2: MNHEY and SMNVEV (reference sequence). The CDR3 runs 14 residues. Germline trimming cut 3 bases from V and 5 bases from J; bases unmatched to any gene: 7. The CDR3 protein is CASSFPQAGDEQYF. CDR3 DNA sequence: TGTGCCAGCAGTTTCCCTCAGGCGGGGGACGAGCAGTACTTC.

This chain joins TRBV28 and TRBJ2-3; 9 nucleotides match TRBD2. With V trimmed by 5 bases and J by 1 base, 10 bases remained unmatched. Germline assignment: CDR1 MDHEN and CDR2 SYDVKM. The CDR3 length is 17 residues. The DNA for the CDR3 is TGTGCCAGCAGTCTAGACGGCGTAGCGGGGGGCACAGATACGCAGTATTTT. Residues: CASSLDGVAGGTDTQYF.

V and J are TRBV6-4 and TRBJ2-1; 8 bases are shared with TRBD2. The CDR3 spans 15 residues. Germline V gene data show CDR1 as MRHNA and CDR2 as SNTAGT. Trimming removed 0 bases from V and 3 bases from J; junction bases left unmatched: 1. This CDR3 reads CASSDSGGGYNEQFF. DNA for the CDR3: TGTGCCAGCAGTGACTCCGGGGGGGGCTACAATGAGCAGTTCTTC.

J is TRBJ2-1 and V is TRBV9, with 8 positions matching TRBD2. After removal of 0 bases from V and 3 bases from J, the junction contained 2 bases not matched to a gene. CDR3 length: 15 amino acids. The germline gives CDR1 SGDLS, CDR2 YYNGEE. CDR3 nucleotides: TGTGCCAGCAGCGTAGTAAGCGGGAGCTACAATGAGCAGTTCTTC. Amino acids: CASSVVSGSYNEQFF.

This clone was observed a few times. The chain combines TRBV7-3 with TRBJ1-1; 7 positions agree with TRBD1. Trimming at V came to 5 bases and at J to 4 bases, leaving 10 bases not matched to a gene. CDR3 length: 15 amino acids. Germline V CDR1 and CDR2: SGHTA, FQGTGA. The CDR3 coding sequence is TGTGCCAGCAGCCCTTCGACAGGGACGGCCACTGAAGCTTTCTTT. It translates to CASSPSTGTATEAFF.

The J gene is TRBJ2-5, the V gene TRBV2; 10 nucleotides align to TRBD1. The J call may be wrong; the DNA end is better matched by TRBJ2-7. The CDR3 is 15 residues long. From germline, CDR1 is SNHLY and CDR2 FYNNEI. The CDR3 protein is CASRGPGQGSYEQYF. As DNA, the CDR3 is TGTGCCAGCAGAGGTCCGGGACAGGGGTCCTACGAGCAGTACTTC.

This chain connects TRBV7-6 to TRBJ2-2, with D tentatively TRBD1 (6 bases). CDR1 is SGHVS and CDR2 is FNYEAQ in the germline V gene. This CDR3 spans 15 amino acids. Between the trimmed V and J ends, which lost 4 bases and 1 base, there was a span of 10 bases. The CDR3 DNA sequence: TGTGCCAGCAGCTGGCTACAGGGGAACACCGGGGAGCTGTTTTTT. It translates to CASSWLQGNTGELFF.

The V gene is TRBV6-4, the J gene TRBJ2-1; 7 bases map to TRBD1. Trimming removed 0 bases from V and 9 bases from J; junction bases left unmatched: 5. The CDR3 extends over 14 amino acids. The germline V gene has CDR1 MRHNA and CDR2 SNTAGT. CDR3 amino acids: CASSDSNRGTEQFF. Here the CDR3 DNA reads TGTGCCAGCAGTGACTCGAACAGGGGAACTGAGCAGTTCTTC.

This clone came up a few times. V is TRBV7-2 and J is TRBJ1-3, with a possible D match to TRBD1 (6 bases). This CDR3 contains 16 residues. V lost 1 base, J lost 5 bases, and 15 bases lay in between. In germline, CDR1 is SGHTA, CDR2 FQGNSA. The CDR3 region is CASSLGAGARRNTIYF. CDR3 bases: TGTGCCAGCAGCTTAGGTGCAGGGGCGCGAAGAAACACCATATATTTT.

This chain links TRBV5-1 with TRBJ2-7; TRBD2 is a possible D gene (5 bases). The germline V gene encodes CDR1 SGHRS and CDR2 YFSETQ. CDR3 size: 14 residues. V was pared by 0 bases and J by 6 bases, with 13 bases between. The CDR3 coding sequence is TGCGCCAGCAGCTTGGCCGTTGGCGGGTCCGAGCAGTACTTC. Translating it yields CASSLAVGGSEQYF.

This sequence joins TRBV28 and TRBJ2-7, with 14 bases fitting TRBD2. CDR3 length: 16 amino acids. V was pared by 8 bases and J by 0 bases, with 6 bases of the junction left unmatched. CDR1 and CDR2 (germline): MDHEN, SYDVKM. CDR3 DNA: TGTGCCAGCGGGACTAGCGGGAGCTTGGGCTCCTACGAGCAGTACTTC. This encodes CASGTSGSLGSYEQYF.

This clone turned up a few times. V gene TRBV5-1 combines with J gene TRBJ2-7, with TRBD1 matching 8 bases. This CDR3 is built from 14 residues. Unmatched junction bases numbered 8, after V lost 4 bases and J lost 5 bases. CDR1 and CDR2 from the germline V gene are SGHRS and YFSETQ. The CDR3 region has the DNA TGCGCCAGCAGCGTAGGACAGGGCGTTGACGAGCAGTACTTC. This gives the protein CASSVGQGVDEQYF.